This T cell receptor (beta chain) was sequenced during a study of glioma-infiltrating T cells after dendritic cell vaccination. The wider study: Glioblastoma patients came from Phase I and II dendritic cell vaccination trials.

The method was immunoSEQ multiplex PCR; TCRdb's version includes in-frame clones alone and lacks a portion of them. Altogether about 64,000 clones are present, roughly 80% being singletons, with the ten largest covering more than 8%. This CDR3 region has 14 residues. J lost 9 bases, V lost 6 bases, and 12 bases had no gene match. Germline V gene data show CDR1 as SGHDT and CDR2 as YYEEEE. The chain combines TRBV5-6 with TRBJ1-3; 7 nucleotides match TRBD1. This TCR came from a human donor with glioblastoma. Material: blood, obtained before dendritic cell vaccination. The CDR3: CASTIDRVRGTIYF. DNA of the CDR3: TGTGCCAGCACCATCGACAGGGTTAGGGGCACCATATATTTT.